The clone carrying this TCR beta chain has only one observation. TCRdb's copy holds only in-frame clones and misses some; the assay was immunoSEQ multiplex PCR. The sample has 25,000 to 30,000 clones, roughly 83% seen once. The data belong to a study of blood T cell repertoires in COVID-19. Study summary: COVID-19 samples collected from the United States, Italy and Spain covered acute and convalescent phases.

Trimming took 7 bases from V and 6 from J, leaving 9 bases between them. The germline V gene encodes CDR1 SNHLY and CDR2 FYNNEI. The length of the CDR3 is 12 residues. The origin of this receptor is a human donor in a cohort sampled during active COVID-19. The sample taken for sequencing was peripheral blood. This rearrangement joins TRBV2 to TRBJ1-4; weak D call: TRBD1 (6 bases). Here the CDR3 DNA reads TGTGCCAGCAACAGGGACCATGAAAAACTGTTTTTT. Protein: CASNRDHEKLFF.